The 22 T cell receptor beta chains presented below share a single source sample, sequenced in a study of blood T cell repertoires in COVID-19. Produced via immunoSEQ multiplex PCR; TCRdb's table is partial and in-frame only. The sample includes some 100,000 clones, about 86% of them seen just once. The sequencing sample was made of peripheral blood. These receptors were obtained from a middle-aged man with COVID-19, enrolled during active disease.

The chain recombines TRBV3-1 (or the pseudogene TRBV3-2) with TRBJ2-5; D remains ambiguous. Germline V lookup: CDR1 LGHDT, CDR2 YNNKEL (reference sequence). CDR3 length: 13 residues. V was cut by 1 base and J by 4 bases, with 7 bases left in between. The CDR3 sequence: CASSQVPGETQYF. The DNA of the CDR3 is TGTGCCAGCAGCCAAGTTCCGGGAGAGACCCAGTACTTC.

The chain couples TRBV6-5 to TRBJ2-1, with a possible D match to TRBD1 (5 bases). Germline loops: CDR1 MNHEY, CDR2 SVGAGI. Trimming took off 4 bases at V and 3 bases at J, with 7 bases between the two ends. This CDR3 is 13 amino acids long. The CDR3 here is CASSSDSYNEQFF. The CDR3, as DNA: TGTGCCAGCAGTTCTGACAGCTACAATGAGCAGTTCTTC.

V usage is TRBV30 and J usage is TRBJ1-2; TRBD1 matches 9 bases. V gave up 3 bases and J gave up 5 bases; unmatched junction bases: 4. This CDR3 has 13 residues. Per germline, CDR1 GTSNPN and CDR2 SVGIG (reference sequence). The CDR3 coding sequence is TGTGCCTGGAGCCCAGGACAGGGGTATGGCTACACCTTC. Protein product: CAWSPGQGYGYTF.

This clone was seen only a few times. V is TRBV28 and J is TRBJ2-1; 8 bases fit TRBD2. Germline V gene lookup returns CDR1 MDHEN and CDR2 SYDVKM. The CDR3 contains 14 residues. Losses at the gene ends were 6 bases for V and 8 bases for J; bases not matched to a gene: 9. CDR3 sequence reads: CASRGLVMIDEQFF. The CDR3 coding sequence is TGTGCCAGCAGGGGACTAGTTATGATCGATGAGCAGTTCTTC.

Here the CDR3 reads CSAIQETQYF. In nucleotides, the CDR3 is TGCAGCGCCATCCAAGAGACCCAGTACTTC. The rearrangement joins TRBV29-1 to TRBJ2-5; no clear D. Germline lookup yields CDR1 SQVTM and CDR2 ANQGSEA. Trimming took 7 bases from V and 1 from J, leaving 4 bases between them. This CDR3 has 10 amino acids.

The chain combines TRBV3-1 (or the pseudogene TRBV3-2) with TRBJ2-1; a weak D match, TRBD2 (6 bases). Per germline, CDR1 LGHDT and CDR2 YNNKEL (reference sequence). V was clipped by 10 bases and J by 9 bases, with 19 bases between them. The CDR3 loop spans 13 amino acids. The CDR3 DNA is TGTGCCACGGCCCGGGGGTATGGTGGTGAGCAGTTCTTC. It encodes CATARGYGGEQFF.

The CDR3 sequence: CASRQWRDNQPQHF. In DNA, the CDR3 is TGTGCCAGCCGACAGTGGAGGGACAATCAGCCCCAGCATTTT. The V call is TRBV2, the J call TRBJ1-5, with D possibly being TRBD1 (5 bases). The germline V gene encodes CDR1 SNHLY and CDR2 FYNNEI. The V and J ends lost 8 bases and 3 bases respectively, with 14 bases between them. There are 14 residues in the CDR3.

J is TRBJ1-2 and V is TRBV6-5; perhaps TRBD1 as D (6 bases). The germline CDR1 and CDR2 sequences are MNHEY and SVGAGI. Trimming removed 4 bases at V and 8 bases at J, with 14 bases between. There are 13 residues in the CDR3. CDR3 sequence (DNA): TGTGCCAGCAGTTCATTGGGGGCGCAGGGCTACACCTTC. Amino acids: CASSSLGAQGYTF.

The rearrangement joins TRBV5-1 to TRBJ2-7, with TRBD1 as a possible D gene (5 bases). Germline assignment: CDR1 SGHRS and CDR2 YFSETQ. V was cut by 4 bases and J by 2 bases, with 10 bases left in between. The CDR3 contains 13 residues. CDR3 in amino acids: CASSQTGAYEQYF. The CDR3 DNA follows: TGCGCCAGCAGCCAAACAGGAGCCTACGAGCAGTACTTC.

This chain joins TRBV19 and TRBJ1-1; 8 positions agree with TRBD1. Germline CDR1 is LNHDA and CDR2 is SQIVND (reference sequence). The V and J ends lost 6 bases and 5 bases, in that order; junction bases with no gene match: 11. The length of the CDR3 is 15 residues. CDR3 DNA sequence: TGTGCCAGTAGAACAGGGGGGGGCAGTACTACTGAAGCTTTCTTT. This translates into CASRTGGGSTTEAFF.

The count of this clone is one. This chain links TRBV10-3 with TRBJ1-1, with TRBD1 matching over 9 bases. This CDR3 has 14 residues. Germline CDR1 ENHRY, CDR2 SYGVKD. V was pared by 3 bases and J by 3 bases, with 2 bases of the junction left unmatched. Written as DNA, the CDR3 is TGTGCCATCAGTGACCGACAGGGGGACACTGAAGCTTTCTTT. This translates into CAISDRQGDTEAFF.

This chain connects TRBV6-5 to TRBJ1-4; tentative D call: TRBD1 (5 bases). V lost 7 bases, J lost 0 bases, and 9 bases lay in between. The CDR3 sequence is 14 residues long. CDR1 and CDR2 (germline): MNHEY, SVGAGI. The CDR3 nucleotides read TGTGCCAGCACGACAGCTTCAACTAATGAAAAACTGTTTTTT. This sequence encodes CASTTASTNEKLFF.

The rearrangement joins TRBV7-2 to TRBJ2-1; 9 positions match TRBD2. V trimming: 1 base; J trimming: 3 bases; junction bases outside the gene matches: 7. Germline assignment: CDR1 SGHTA and CDR2 FQGNSA. The CDR3 is 17 residues long. This CDR3 reads CASSLVWGLARYNEQFF. The CDR3 region has the DNA TGTGCCAGCAGCTTAGTTTGGGGACTAGCCCGCTACAATGAGCAGTTCTTC. The full variable domain, with the rest looked up from reference TRBV7-2 and TRBJ2-1, is GAGVSQSPSNKVTEKGKDVELRCDPISGHTALYWYRQSLGQGLEFLIYFQGNSAPDKSGLPSDRFSAERTGGSVSTLTIQRTQQEDSAVYLCASSLVWGLARYNEQFFGPGTRLTVL.

In this sample, this clone turned up a few times. The V gene is TRBV24-1, the J gene TRBJ1-2; D gene ambiguous. Between the trimmed V and J ends, which lost 4 bases and 6 bases, there was a span of 11 bases. The CDR3 runs 13 residues. Germline CDR1 reads KGHDR; CDR2 reads SFDVKD. The CDR3 protein is CATSDHGLDGYTF. CDR3 nucleotide sequence: TGTGCCACCAGTGACCACGGACTGGATGGCTACACCTTC.

The gene calls are TRBV14 and TRBJ2-7, with 7 bases that match TRBD2. This CDR3 contains 13 residues. After removal of 4 bases from V and 4 bases from J, the junction contained 4 bases not matched to a gene. Germline lookup yields CDR1 SGHDN and CDR2 FVKESK. CDR3 nucleotides: TGTGCCAGCAGCCCCACGGGGGGATACGAGCAGTACTTC. Translation: CASSPTGGYEQYF.

The V and J genes are TRBV9 and TRBJ2-1, with no clear D. Germline V gene sequence: CDR1 SGDLS, CDR2 YYNGEE. There are 13 residues in the CDR3. Trimming left V 4 bases short and J 6 bases short, with 11 bases between. The CDR3 protein is CASSSYLANEQFF. The DNA for the CDR3 is TGTGCCAGCAGCTCCTACTTAGCCAATGAGCAGTTCTTC.

This chain connects TRBV3-1 (or the pseudogene TRBV3-2) to TRBJ2-3; the match to TRBD2 covers 13 bases. J lost 0 bases, V lost 1 base, and 4 bases had no gene match. The germline CDR1 and CDR2 sequences are LGHDT and YNNKEL (reference sequence). This CDR3 is 18 amino acids long. The CDR3 DNA follows: TGTGCCAGCAGCCAAGGGTTGGGACTAGCGGGGAGCACAGATACGCAGTATTTT. Amino acids: CASSQGLGLAGSTDTQYF.

The rearrangement links TRBV11-2 to TRBJ2-4; 10 bases match TRBD2. V gave up 5 bases and J gave up 9 bases; unmatched junction bases: 4. Germline V gene sequence: CDR1 SGHAT, CDR2 FQNNGV. The CDR3 totals 13 residues. CDR3 sequence (DNA): TGTGCCAGCAGCCCAGCGGGGGGGGGCATTCAGTACTTC. Protein product: CASSPAGGGIQYF.

The V gene is TRBV5-1, the J gene TRBJ1-1; TRBD1 matches 8 bases. With V trimmed by 4 bases and J by 5 bases, 13 bases remained unmatched. The CDR3 extends over 16 amino acids. The germline V gene encodes CDR1 SGHRS and CDR2 YFSETQ. CDR3 DNA sequence: TGCGCCAGCAGCACTGGCAGTGGGACAGGTTTTACTGAAGCTTTCTTT. Its translation is CASSTGSGTGFTEAFF.

The chain links TRBV27 to TRBJ2-1, with TRBD1 matching over 10 bases. The junction had 7 bases not matched to a gene; V was cut back by 7 bases and J by 7 bases. Germline loops: CDR1 MNHEY, CDR2 SMNVEV (reference sequence). CDR3 length equals 14 residues. For the CDR3, the DNA is TGTGCCAGCAAAATAGACAGGGGGCGTAATGAGCAGTTCTTC. Its protein product is CASKIDRGRNEQFF.

This sequence joins TRBV20-1 and TRBJ2-7; D gene ambiguous. With 8 bases removed from V and 5 bases from J, the gap between germline ends came to 10 bases. Per germline, CDR1 DFQATT and CDR2 SNEGSKA (reference sequence). This CDR3 is 10 amino acids long. In DNA, the CDR3 is TGCAGTTGCATCGAGGACGAGCAGTACTTC. It encodes CSCIEDEQYF.

The chain carries TRBV5-8 and TRBJ2-3; D is possibly TRBD1 (6 bases). V lost 4 bases to trimming and J lost 0 bases, with 12 bases between them. This CDR3 spans 15 amino acids. Germline loops: CDR1 SGHTS, CDR2 YDEGEE. CDR3 bases: TGTGCCAGCAGCCAGGGGACCGCTAGCACAGATACGCAGTATTTT. As protein: CASSQGTASTDTQYF.